Listed below are T cell receptor beta chains from one sample, sequenced in a study of beta chain features in type 1 diabetes. The method was immunoSEQ multiplex PCR; TCRdb's version includes in-frame clones alone and lacks a portion of them. The sample has hundreds of thousands of clones; around 7.6% are singletons. Sequences were obtained from central memory CD4+ T cells from blood. The receptors come from a woman between 18 and 30 years old in good health. CDR3s include the opening cysteine and the closing phenylalanine or tryptophan. Each record gives: J gene, V gene, clone size, D gene, CDR3 protein, CDR3 DNA. D genes are given only for firm matches. Size values are once, few and many counts, or a class for expanded clones, and some rows have none.

TRBJ2-2 | TRBV4-1 | few | . | CASSQAPTWAGELFF | TGCGCCAGCAGCCAAGCACCAACGTGGGCCGGGGAGCTGTTTTTT
TRBJ2-1 | TRBV7-2 | . | . | CASSLDPGRNEQFF | TGTGCCAGCAGCTTAGATCCAGGGCGAAATGAGCAGTTCTTC
TRBJ2-5 | TRBV7-9 | few | . | CASSLAASSETQYF | TGTGCCAGCAGCTTAGCGGCTAGCTCAGAGACCCAGTACTTC
TRBJ1-1 | TRBV18 | many | . | CASSATIMNTEAFF | TGTGCCAGCTCAGCGACGATTATGAACACTGAAGCTTTCTTT
TRBJ1-1 | TRBV2 | . | . | CASTGEVNTEAFF | TGTGCCAGCACAGGGGAGGTGAACACTGAAGCTTTCTTT
TRBJ1-1 | TRBV7-2 | . | . | CASSSLRLGAEAFF | TGTGCCAGCAGCTCCTTGAGGTTAGGAGCTGAAGCTTTCTTT
TRBJ2-5 | TRBV4-3 | . | . | CASSQGRDSGETQYF | TGCGCCAGCAGCCAAGGGCGGGACAGCGGAGAGACCCAGTACTTC
TRBJ1-4 | TRBV6-6 | many | . | CASSAGSTNEKLFF | TGTGCCAGCAGCGCGGGCTCTACTAATGAAAAACTGTTTTTT
TRBJ2-7 | TRBV28 | many | TRBD1 | CASSFQDRWLSYEQYF | TGTGCCAGCAGTTTCCAGGACAGGTGGCTCTCCTACGAGCAGTACTTC
TRBJ2-1 | TRBV5-6 | many | TRBD2 | CASSFLTGLGIGEQFF | TGTGCCAGCAGCTTCCTCACGGGACTAGGGATTGGTGAGCAGTTCTTC
TRBJ2-5 | TRBV10-2 | . | . | CASSLSGVQETQYF | TGCGCCAGCAGTCTTTCGGGTGTTCAAGAGACCCAGTACTTC
TRBJ2-4 | TRBV27 | many | TRBD1 | CASSFSGTGRGDIQYF | TGTGCCAGCAGTTTTTCCGGGACAGGAAGGGGGGACATTCAGTACTTC
TRBJ1-1 | TRBV28 | few | TRBD1 | CASSSTGEAYSNTEAFF | TGTGCCAGCAGTTCTACAGGGGAAGCGTATTCGAACACTGAAGCTTTCTTT
TRBJ2-7 | TRBV7-2 | few | . | CASSPQGSTYEQYF | TGTGCCAGCAGCCCTCAGGGGTCGACCTACGAGCAGTACTTC
TRBJ1-3 | TRBV11-2 | . | TRBD1 | CASSPRTGGTPGNTIYF | TGTGCCAGCAGCCCAAGGACAGGGGGTACCCCTGGAAACACCATATATTTT